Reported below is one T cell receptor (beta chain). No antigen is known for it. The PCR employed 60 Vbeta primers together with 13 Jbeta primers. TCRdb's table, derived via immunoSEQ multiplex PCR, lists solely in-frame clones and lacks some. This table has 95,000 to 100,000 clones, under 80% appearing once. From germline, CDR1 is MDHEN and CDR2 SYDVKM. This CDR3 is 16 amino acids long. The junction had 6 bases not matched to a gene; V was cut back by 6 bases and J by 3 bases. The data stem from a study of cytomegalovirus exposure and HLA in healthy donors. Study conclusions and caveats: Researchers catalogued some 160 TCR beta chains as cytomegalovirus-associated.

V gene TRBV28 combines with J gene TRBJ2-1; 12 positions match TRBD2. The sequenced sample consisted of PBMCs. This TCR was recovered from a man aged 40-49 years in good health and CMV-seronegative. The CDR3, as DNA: TGTGCCAGCAGCCGGATGACTAGCGGGAGCTACAATGAGCAGTTCTTC. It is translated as CASSRMTSGSYNEQFF.